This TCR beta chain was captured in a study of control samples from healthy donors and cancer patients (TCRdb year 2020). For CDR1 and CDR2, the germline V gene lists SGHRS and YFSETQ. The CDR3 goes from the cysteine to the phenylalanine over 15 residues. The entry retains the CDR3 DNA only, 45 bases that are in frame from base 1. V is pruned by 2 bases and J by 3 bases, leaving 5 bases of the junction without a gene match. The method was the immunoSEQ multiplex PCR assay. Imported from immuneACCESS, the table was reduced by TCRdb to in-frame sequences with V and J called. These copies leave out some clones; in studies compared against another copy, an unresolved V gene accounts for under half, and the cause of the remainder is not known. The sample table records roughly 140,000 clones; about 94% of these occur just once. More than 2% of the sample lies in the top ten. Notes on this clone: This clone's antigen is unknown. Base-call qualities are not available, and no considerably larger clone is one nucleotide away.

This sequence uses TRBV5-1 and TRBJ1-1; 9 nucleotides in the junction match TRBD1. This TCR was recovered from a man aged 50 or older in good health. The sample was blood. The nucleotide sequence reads TGCGCCAGCAGCTTCCAAGGACAGGGGTACACTGAAGCTTTCTTT. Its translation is CASSFQGQGYTEAFF.